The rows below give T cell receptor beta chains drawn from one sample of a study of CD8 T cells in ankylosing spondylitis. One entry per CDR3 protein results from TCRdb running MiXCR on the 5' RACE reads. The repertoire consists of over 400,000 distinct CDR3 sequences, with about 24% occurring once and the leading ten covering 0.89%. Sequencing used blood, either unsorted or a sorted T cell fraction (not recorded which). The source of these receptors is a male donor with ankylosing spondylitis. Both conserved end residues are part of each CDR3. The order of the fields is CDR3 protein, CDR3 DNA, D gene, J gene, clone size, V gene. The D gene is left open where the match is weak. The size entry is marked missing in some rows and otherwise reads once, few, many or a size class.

CDR3aa: CASSQDRDRGGYTF
CDR3nt: TGTGCCAGCAGCCAAGATAGGGATCGAGGGGGCTACACCTTC
d_gene: NA
j_gene: TRBJ1-2
abundance: few
v_gene: TRBV3-1

CDR3aa: CASTSPKRVGQETQYF
CDR3nt: TGTGCCAGCACCTCCCCAAAGAGGGTCGGTCAAGAGACCCAGTACTTC
d_gene: NA
j_gene: TRBJ2-5
abundance: few
v_gene: TRBV7-9

CDR3aa: CATSDSRTGGAGNQPQHF
CDR3nt: TGTGCCACCAGTGATTCACGCACAGGGGGCGCGGGCAATCAGCCCCAGCATTTT
d_gene: TRBD1
j_gene: TRBJ1-5
abundance: few
v_gene: TRBV24-1

CDR3aa: CASTHGTQETQYF
CDR3nt: TGTGCCAGCACCCATGGGACCCAAGAGACCCAGTACTTC
d_gene: NA
j_gene: TRBJ2-5
abundance: NA
v_gene: TRBV7-9

CDR3aa: CASSLAGLATQYF
CDR3nt: TGTGCCAGCAGCTTAGCCGGCCTAGCTACGCAGTATTTT
d_gene: NA
j_gene: TRBJ2-3
abundance: NA
v_gene: TRBV7-2

CDR3aa: CASSQVGRTGVGEKLFF
CDR3nt: TGTGCCAGCAGCCAAGTAGGTAGGACAGGGGTCGGCGAAAAACTGTTTTTT
d_gene: TRBD1
j_gene: TRBJ1-4
abundance: many
v_gene: TRBV3-1

CDR3aa: CATRDTPWGNQPQHF
CDR3nt: TGTGCCACCAGGGACACACCGTGGGGAAATCAGCCCCAGCATTTT
d_gene: NA
j_gene: TRBJ1-5
abundance: NA
v_gene: TRBV24-1

CDR3aa: CASSFAGGEETQYF
CDR3nt: TGCGCCAGCAGCTTTGCGGGAGGGGAAGAGACCCAGTACTTC
d_gene: TRBD2
j_gene: TRBJ2-5
abundance: NA
v_gene: TRBV5-1

CDR3aa: CSARDRLAGEQYF
CDR3nt: TGCAGTGCTAGAGATCGGCTAGCTGGGGAGCAGTACTTC
d_gene: NA
j_gene: TRBJ2-7
abundance: NA
v_gene: TRBV20-1

CDR3aa: CSAIGEKLFF
CDR3nt: TGCAGTGCTATAGGGGAAAAACTGTTTTTT
d_gene: NA
j_gene: TRBJ1-4
abundance: NA
v_gene: TRBV20-1

CDR3aa: CSAPGLTDTQYF
CDR3nt: TGCAGTGCCCCCGGGTTAACAGATACGCAGTATTTT
d_gene: NA
j_gene: TRBJ2-3
abundance: NA
v_gene: TRBV20-1

CDR3aa: CASRHRRPYEQYF
CDR3nt: TGTGCCAGCAGGCACAGGAGGCCCTACGAGCAGTACTTC
d_gene: NA
j_gene: TRBJ2-7
abundance: NA
v_gene: TRBV2

CDR3aa: CASSWGLAGELFF
CDR3nt: TGTGCCAGCAGCTGGGGGTTAGCCGGGGAGCTGTTTTTT
d_gene: NA
j_gene: TRBJ2-2
abundance: few
v_gene: TRBV7-9

CDR3aa: CASSLGLAGGLGGDTQYF
CDR3nt: TGCGCCAGCAGCTTGGGACTAGCGGGAGGACTCGGGGGAGATACGCAGTATTTT
d_gene: TRBD2
j_gene: TRBJ2-3
abundance: NA
v_gene: TRBV5-1

CDR3aa: CASSLPGGSTEAFF
CDR3nt: TGTGCCAGCAGCCTGCCGGGGGGGTCCACTGAAGCTTTCTTT
d_gene: NA
j_gene: TRBJ1-1
abundance: NA
v_gene: TRBV11-3

CDR3aa: CASSLRDYNSPLHF
CDR3nt: TGTGCCAGCAGCCTCCGGGACTATAATTCACCCCTCCACTTT
d_gene: NA
j_gene: TRBJ1-6
abundance: few
v_gene: TRBV5-5

CDR3aa: CASSLSGGQTQYF
CDR3nt: TGTGCCAGCAGTTTATCGGGGGGACAGACCCAGTACTTC
d_gene: TRBD2
j_gene: TRBJ2-5
abundance: few
v_gene: TRBV28

CDR3aa: CASSLMGSNQPQHF
CDR3nt: TGTGCCAGCAGTTTAATGGGGAGCAATCAGCCCCAGCATTTT
d_gene: NA
j_gene: TRBJ1-5
abundance: NA
v_gene: TRBV12-3/TRBV12-4

CDR3aa: CASSPGKNTGELFF
CDR3nt: TGTGCCAGCAGCCCCGGGAAGAACACCGGGGAGCTGTTTTTT
d_gene: NA
j_gene: TRBJ2-2
abundance: NA
v_gene: TRBV7-2

CDR3aa: CSSSLGGSTDTQYF
CDR3nt: TGCTCCAGCAGCTTGGGCGGGAGCACAGATACGCAGTATTTT
d_gene: NA
j_gene: TRBJ2-3
abundance: NA
v_gene: TRBV5-1

CDR3aa: CATSRDRSHPNIQYF
CDR3nt: TGTGCCACCAGCAGAGATCGAAGTCACCCGAACATTCAGTACTTC
d_gene: NA
j_gene: TRBJ2-4
abundance: NA
v_gene: TRBV15

CDR3aa: CASSQGYTLSYNEQFF
CDR3nt: TGTGCCAGCAGCCAAGGGTACACACTCTCCTACAATGAGCAGTTCTTC
d_gene: NA
j_gene: TRBJ2-1
abundance: few
v_gene: TRBV4-2

CDR3aa: CASSEPDTDTQYF
CDR3nt: TGCGCCAGCAGTGAACCTGACACAGATACGCAGTATTTT
d_gene: NA
j_gene: TRBJ2-3
abundance: NA
v_gene: TRBV10-1

CDR3aa: CASSRIDGYNEQFF
CDR3nt: TGTGCCAGCAGTCGGATAGACGGTTACAATGAGCAGTTCTTC
d_gene: NA
j_gene: TRBJ2-1
abundance: NA
v_gene: TRBV6-4

CDR3aa: CASSQGGQSTDTQYF
CDR3nt: TGTGCCAGCAGCCAAGGGGGGCAGAGCACAGATACGCAGTATTTT
d_gene: NA
j_gene: TRBJ2-3
abundance: many
v_gene: TRBV3-1

CDR3aa: CASSLGLAGATPSTDTQYF
CDR3nt: TGCGCCAGCAGCTTGGGACTAGCGGGCGCCACCCCTAGCACAGATACGCAGTATTTT
d_gene: TRBD2
j_gene: TRBJ2-3
abundance: few
v_gene: TRBV5-1

CDR3aa: CAWNPGGNEQFF
CDR3nt: TGTGCCTGGAATCCAGGTGGCAATGAGCAGTTCTTC
d_gene: NA
j_gene: TRBJ2-1
abundance: NA
v_gene: TRBV30

CDR3aa: CSSIRGDETQYF
CDR3nt: TGCAGCTCCATTCGCGGGGACGAGACCCAGTACTTC
d_gene: NA
j_gene: TRBJ2-5
abundance: NA
v_gene: TRBV29-1

CDR3aa: CSAPGAGTPRETQYF
CDR3nt: TGCAGTGCACCCGGAGCGGGGACTCCTAGGGAGACCCAGTACTTC
d_gene: TRBD2
j_gene: TRBJ2-5
abundance: few
v_gene: TRBV20-1

CDR3aa: CASSQAGGSPFYNEQFF
CDR3nt: TGTGCCAGCAGTCAAGCTGGCGGGAGTCCGTTCTACAATGAGCAGTTCTTC
d_gene: TRBD2
j_gene: TRBJ2-1
abundance: NA
v_gene: TRBV11-3

CDR3aa: CATRDSNTDTQYF
CDR3nt: TGTGCCACGAGGGACAGCAACACAGATACGCAGTATTTT
d_gene: TRBD1
j_gene: TRBJ2-3
abundance: once
v_gene: TRBV15

CDR3aa: CASSQDAGQVDTQYF
CDR3nt: TGTGCCAGCAGCCAAGATGCGGGGCAGGTAGATACGCAGTATTTT
d_gene: NA
j_gene: TRBJ2-3
abundance: NA
v_gene: TRBV3-1

CDR3aa: CASSGPRGNTEAFF
CDR3nt: TGTGCCAGCAGTGGGCCCAGGGGAAACACTGAAGCTTTCTTT
d_gene: NA
j_gene: TRBJ1-1
abundance: few
v_gene: TRBV6-1

CDR3aa: CASSSGQGEGTEAFF
CDR3nt: TGTGCCAGCAGCTCGGGACAGGGTGAGGGTACTGAAGCTTTCTTT
d_gene: TRBD1
j_gene: TRBJ1-1
abundance: few
v_gene: TRBV11-3

CDR3aa: CASSFRPGEKLFF
CDR3nt: TGTGCCAGCAGTTTTCGACCGGGAGAAAAACTGTTTTTT
d_gene: NA
j_gene: TRBJ1-4
abundance: few
v_gene: TRBV12-3/TRBV12-4

CDR3aa: CAIRENNEQFF
CDR3nt: TGTGCCATCAGGGAAAACAATGAGCAGTTCTTC
d_gene: NA
j_gene: TRBJ2-1
abundance: NA
v_gene: TRBV10-3

CDR3aa: CASSTGAVTEAFF
CDR3nt: TGTGCCAGCAGCACGGGGGCGGTCACTGAAGCTTTCTTT
d_gene: NA
j_gene: TRBJ1-1
abundance: NA
v_gene: TRBV5-4

CDR3aa: CASSYITSGTYNEQFF
CDR3nt: TGTGCCAGCAGTTACATCACTAGCGGGACATACAATGAGCAGTTCTTC
d_gene: TRBD2
j_gene: TRBJ2-1
abundance: few
v_gene: TRBV6-2/TRBV6-3

CDR3aa: CASSQTGAILANEQFF
CDR3nt: TGCGCCAGCAGTCAAACGGGGGCGATTCTCGCGAATGAGCAGTTCTTC
d_gene: NA
j_gene: TRBJ2-1
abundance: NA
v_gene: TRBV23-1

CDR3aa: CASSAGGEQFF
CDR3nt: TGTGCCAGCAGCGCGGGGGGTGAGCAGTTCTTC
d_gene: TRBD2
j_gene: TRBJ2-1
abundance: many
v_gene: TRBV12-3/TRBV12-4

CDR3aa: CASGQGQGDTQYF
CDR3nt: TGTGCCTCGGGGCAGGGGCAAGGAGATACGCAGTATTTT
d_gene: NA
j_gene: TRBJ2-3
abundance: NA
v_gene: TRBV2

CDR3aa: CASSIGGNTEAFF
CDR3nt: TGTGCCAGCAGCATAGGGGGGAACACTGAAGCTTTCTTT
d_gene: NA
j_gene: TRBJ1-1
abundance: NA
v_gene: TRBV12-3/TRBV12-4

CDR3aa: CSARVSGRALGEQFF
CDR3nt: TGCAGTGCTAGAGTCAGCGGGAGGGCCCTCGGGGAGCAGTTCTTC
d_gene: TRBD2
j_gene: TRBJ2-1
abundance: NA
v_gene: TRBV20-1

CDR3aa: CSATRATTEAFF
CDR3nt: TGCAGCGCCACGAGGGCAACCACTGAAGCTTTCTTT
d_gene: NA
j_gene: TRBJ1-1
abundance: NA
v_gene: TRBV29-1

CDR3aa: CASNQKGGETQYF
CDR3nt: TGTGCCAGCAACCAGAAGGGGGGAGAGACCCAGTACTTC
d_gene: NA
j_gene: TRBJ2-5
abundance: NA
v_gene: TRBV7-9

CDR3aa: CASSQWMRNTEAFF
CDR3nt: TGTGCCAGCAGCCAATGGATGAGGAACACTGAAGCTTTCTTT
d_gene: NA
j_gene: TRBJ1-1
abundance: many
v_gene: TRBV3-1

CDR3aa: CASSRDGHDTEAFF
CDR3nt: TGTGCCAGCAGCCGTGACGGCCACGACACTGAAGCTTTCTTT
d_gene: NA
j_gene: TRBJ1-1
abundance: NA
v_gene: TRBV3-1

CDR3aa: CAWQNSGNTIYF
CDR3nt: TGTGCCTGGCAGAACTCTGGAAACACCATATATTTT
d_gene: NA
j_gene: TRBJ1-3
abundance: NA
v_gene: TRBV30

CDR3aa: CSARGGDRAYEQYF
CDR3nt: TGCAGTGCTAGAGGGGGCGACAGGGCCTACGAGCAGTACTTC
d_gene: TRBD1
j_gene: TRBJ2-7
abundance: NA
v_gene: TRBV20-1

CDR3aa: CASSESNRGLTDTQYF
CDR3nt: TGTGCCAGCAGTGAATCCAACCGTGGACTCACAGATACGCAGTATTTT
d_gene: NA
j_gene: TRBJ2-3
abundance: few
v_gene: TRBV25-1

CDR3aa: CASGRDREVVPGELFF
CDR3nt: TGCGCCAGCGGACGAGACAGGGAAGTTGTTCCCGGGGAGCTGTTTTTT
d_gene: TRBD1
j_gene: TRBJ2-2
abundance: NA
v_gene: TRBV5-1

CDR3aa: CASSLQTQNIQYF
CDR3nt: TGCGCCAGCAGCTTGCAGACACAAAACATTCAGTACTTC
d_gene: NA
j_gene: TRBJ2-4
abundance: NA
v_gene: TRBV5-1

CDR3aa: CASRKGQSNQPQHF
CDR3nt: TGTGCCAGCAGGAAGGGACAGAGCAATCAGCCCCAGCATTTT
d_gene: TRBD1
j_gene: TRBJ1-5
abundance: NA
v_gene: TRBV2

CDR3aa: CASSLEHGQSEAFF
CDR3nt: TGTGCCAGCAGCTTGGAGCATGGACAATCGGAAGCTTTCTTT
d_gene: NA
j_gene: TRBJ1-1
abundance: few
v_gene: TRBV11-2